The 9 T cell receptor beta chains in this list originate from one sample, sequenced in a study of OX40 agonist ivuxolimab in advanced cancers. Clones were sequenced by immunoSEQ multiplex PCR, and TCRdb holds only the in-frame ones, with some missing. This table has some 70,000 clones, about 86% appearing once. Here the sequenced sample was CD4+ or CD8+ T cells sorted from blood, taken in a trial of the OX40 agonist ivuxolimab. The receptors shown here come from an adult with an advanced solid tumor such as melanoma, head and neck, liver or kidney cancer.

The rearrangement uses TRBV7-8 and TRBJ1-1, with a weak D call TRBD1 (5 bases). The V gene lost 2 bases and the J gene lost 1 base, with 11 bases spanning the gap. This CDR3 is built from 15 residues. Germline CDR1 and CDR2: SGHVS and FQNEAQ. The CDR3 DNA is TGTGCCAGCAGCTTACAGACAGAATCGAACACTGAAGCTTTCTTT. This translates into CASSLQTESNTEAFF. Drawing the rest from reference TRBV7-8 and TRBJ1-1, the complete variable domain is GAGVSQSPRYKVAKRGQDVALRCDPISGHVSLFWYQQALGQGPEFLTYFQNEAQLDKSGLPSDRFFAERPEGSVSTLKIQRTQQEDSAVYLCASSLQTESNTEAFFGQGTRLTVV.

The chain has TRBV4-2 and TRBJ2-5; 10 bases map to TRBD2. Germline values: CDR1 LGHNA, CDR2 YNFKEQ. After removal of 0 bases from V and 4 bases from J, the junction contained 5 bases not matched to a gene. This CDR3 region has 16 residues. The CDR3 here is CASSQDTSGRGETQYF. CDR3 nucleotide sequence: TGTGCCAGCAGCCAAGATACCAGCGGGAGGGGAGAGACCCAGTACTTC.

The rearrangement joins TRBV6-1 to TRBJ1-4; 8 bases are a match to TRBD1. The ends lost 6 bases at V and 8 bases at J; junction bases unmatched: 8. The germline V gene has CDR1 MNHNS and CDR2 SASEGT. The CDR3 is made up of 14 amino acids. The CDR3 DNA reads TGTGCCAGCAGGACGACAGGGGCGCGGGAAAAACTGTTTTTT. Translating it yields CASRTTGAREKLFF.

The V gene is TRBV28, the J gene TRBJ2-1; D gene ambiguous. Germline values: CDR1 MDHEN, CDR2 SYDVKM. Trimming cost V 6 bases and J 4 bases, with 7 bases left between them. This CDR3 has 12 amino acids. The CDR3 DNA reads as TGTGCCAGCAGCGACGGATACAATGAGCAGTTCTTC. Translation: CASSDGYNEQFF.

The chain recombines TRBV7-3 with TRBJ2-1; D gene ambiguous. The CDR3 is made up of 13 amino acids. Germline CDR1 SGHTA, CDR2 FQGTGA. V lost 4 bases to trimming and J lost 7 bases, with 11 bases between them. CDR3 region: CASSSVVGNEQFF. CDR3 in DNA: TGTGCCAGCAGCTCCGTGGTTGGTAATGAGCAGTTCTTC.

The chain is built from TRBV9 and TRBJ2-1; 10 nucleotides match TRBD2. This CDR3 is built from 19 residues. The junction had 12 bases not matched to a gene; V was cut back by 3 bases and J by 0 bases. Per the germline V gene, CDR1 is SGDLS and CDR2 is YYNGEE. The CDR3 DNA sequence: TGTGCCAGCAGCGATGTCCCTAGCGGGGGATCGAGCTCCTACAATGAGCAGTTCTTC. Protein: CASSDVPSGGSSSYNEQFF.

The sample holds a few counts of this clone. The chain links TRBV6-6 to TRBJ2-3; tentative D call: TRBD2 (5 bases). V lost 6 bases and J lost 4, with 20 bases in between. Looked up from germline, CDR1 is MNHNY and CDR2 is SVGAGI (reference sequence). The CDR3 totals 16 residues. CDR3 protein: CASSPGPARAPDTQYF. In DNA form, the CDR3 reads TGTGCCAGCAGCCCCGGGCCCGCGAGGGCCCCAGATACGCAGTATTTT.

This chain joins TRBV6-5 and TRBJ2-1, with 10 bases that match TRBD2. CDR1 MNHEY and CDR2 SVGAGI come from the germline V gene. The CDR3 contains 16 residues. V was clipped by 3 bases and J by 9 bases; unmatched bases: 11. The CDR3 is CASSYASGRANGEQFF. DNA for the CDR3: TGTGCCAGCAGTTATGCAAGCGGGAGGGCGAACGGTGAGCAGTTCTTC.

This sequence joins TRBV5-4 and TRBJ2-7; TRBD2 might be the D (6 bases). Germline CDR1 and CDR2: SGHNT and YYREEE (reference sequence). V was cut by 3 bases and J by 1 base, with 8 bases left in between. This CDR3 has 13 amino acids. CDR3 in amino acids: CASSYGGSYEQYF. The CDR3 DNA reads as TGTGCCAGCAGCTACGGAGGGTCCTACGAGCAGTACTTC.